These T cell receptor beta chains were read from a single sample in a study of blood T cells in healthy people across ages. A single record per CDR3 protein comes from TCRdb applying MiXCR to the 5' RACE reads. The table records hundreds of thousands of distinct CDR3 sequences, 58% of them present only once. The sample taken for sequencing was blood. Receptors were obtained from a man under 40 in good health. Both conserved end residues are part of each CDR3. D genes are given only for firm matches. Some rows mark clone size as missing; the rest say once, few, many or name a class of expanded clone.

j_gene	v_gene	abundance	d_gene	len	CDR3nt	CDR3aa
TRBJ1-1	TRBV7-9	once	TRBD1	15	TGTGCCAGCAGCCCTCCTTGGACAGGGCGAACTGAAGCTTTCTTT	CASSPPWTGRTEAFF
TRBJ1-4	TRBV30	NA	NA	10	TGTGCCTGCCTGACAGGACGACTGTTTTTT	CACLTGRLFF
TRBJ2-7	TRBV12-3/TRBV12-4	once	NA	14	TGTGCCAGCAGTTTTTATAGCGGAGAGCACGAGCAGTACTTC	CASSFYSGEHEQYF
TRBJ2-7	TRBV20-1	NA	NA	14	TGCAGTGCTAGAACCGACACCTTCTCCTACGAGCAGTACTTC	CSARTDTFSYEQYF
TRBJ1-1	TRBV12-3/TRBV12-4	NA	TRBD1	13	TGTGCCAGCAGTTCGACAGGGCGAACTGAAGCTTTCTTT	CASSSTGRTEAFF
TRBJ2-7	TRBV9	NA	TRBD1	14	TGTGCCAGCAGCGTCCGGGACAGGGGCCACGAGCAGTACTTC	CASSVRDRGHEQYF
TRBJ2-1	TRBV6-1	NA	NA	13	TGTGCCAGCAGTACCCGGGGGGCTGGAGAGCAGTTCTTC	CASSTRGAGEQFF
TRBJ2-7	TRBV3-1	few	TRBD1	15	TGTGCCAGCAGCCAAGCCCCGGGACAGGGCTACGAGCAGTACTTC	CASSQAPGQGYEQYF
TRBJ1-1	TRBV7-3	NA	NA	13	TGTGCCAGCAGCTTACAGCCCAACACTGAAGCTTTCTTT	CASSLQPNTEAFF
TRBJ2-7	TRBV7-9	NA	TRBD1	17	TGTGCCAGCAGCTACCCGACCTTCGGGACAGGGATGGACGAGCAGTACTTC	CASSYPTFGTGMDEQYF
TRBJ2-1	TRBV27	NA	TRBD1	12	TGTGCCAGCAGTCCGGGACAGGATGAGCAGTTCTTC	CASSPGQDEQFF
TRBJ2-1	TRBV20-1	NA	NA	13	TGCAGTGCTAGAGATGCGGGTTCCTACGAGCAGTTCTTC	CSARDAGSYEQFF
TRBJ1-1	TRBV5-1	NA	TRBD1	16	TGCGCCAGCAGCTTGTACAGGGGGGGGTCGAACACTGAAGCTTTCTTT	CASSLYRGGSNTEAFF
TRBJ2-5	TRBV5-1	few	NA	14	TGCGCCAGCAGCTCGATCGGGGACAAAGAGACCCAGTACTTC	CASSSIGDKETQYF
TRBJ2-1	TRBV15	NA	NA	16	TGTGCCACCAGCTGGGGGGGGCGGAGCTCCTACAATGAGCAGTTCTTC	CATSWGGRSSYNEQFF
TRBJ2-7	TRBV28	NA	TRBD2	16	TGTGCCAGCAGTCCCCGGGGACTAGCGGTTACCTACGAGCAGTACTTC	CASSPRGLAVTYEQYF
TRBJ2-7	TRBV20-1	NA	TRBD1	12	TGCAGTGCCAGCCAGACAGGGGACGAGCAGTACTTC	CSASQTGDEQYF
TRBJ1-1	TRBV6-5	NA	NA	15	TGTGCCAGCAGTTTGATCGGAGGGATGAACACTGAAGCTTTCTTT	CASSLIGGMNTEAFF
TRBJ2-1	TRBV29-1	NA	NA	14	TGCAGCGTTTTATCGGGTCTGGACTACAATGAGCAGTTCTTC	CSVLSGLDYNEQFF
TRBJ2-5	TRBV4-2	NA	TRBD1	15	TGTGCCAGCAGCCAAGATGTGACAGGGGGGAAGACCCAGTACTTC	CASSQDVTGGKTQYF
TRBJ2-7	TRBV7-2	NA	NA	15	TGTGCCAGCATGGGAACCGGGGGTTCCTACAATGAGCAGTACTTC	CASMGTGGSYNEQYF
TRBJ1-2	TRBV11-2	NA	TRBD1	15	TGTGCCAGCAGCTCAGGGGACAGACGACTTTATGGCTACACCTTC	CASSSGDRRLYGYTF
TRBJ2-1	TRBV20-1	NA	TRBD2	17	TGCAGTGCCGTAGATCCACTAGCGCCTAGAGGTTACAATGAGCAGTTCTTC	CSAVDPLAPRGYNEQFF
TRBJ2-5	TRBV7-2	few	TRBD2	22	TGTGCCAGCAGCTCCATGGCCCTCGGCACCACGGGACTAGCGGGAGCCCAAGAGACCCAGTACTTC	CASSSMALGTTGLAGAQETQYF
TRBJ2-7	TRBV5-5	NA	TRBD1	17	TGTGCCAGCAGCTGGACCACAGGGGGACAGTCTTCCTACGAGCAGTACTTC	CASSWTTGGQSSYEQYF
TRBJ2-1	TRBV5-1	NA	NA	15	TGCGCCAGCAGCTTGGAGATAAAGGTTAGGGATGAGCAGTTCTTC	CASSLEIKVRDEQFF
TRBJ2-6	TRBV4-3	NA	TRBD1	17	TGCGCCAGCAGCCAAGAGGGACAGGGGTTATGGGCCAACGTCCTGACTTTC	CASSQEGQGLWANVLTF
TRBJ2-6	TRBV7-6	NA	TRBD2	19	TGTGCCAGCAGCTCACCCCTAGCGGGAGGGGTCTCTGGGGCCAACGTCCTGACTTTC	CASSSPLAGGVSGANVLTF
TRBJ2-3	TRBV7-9	NA	NA	15	TGTGCCAGCAGCTTAAATAGTGCGCAGACAGATACGCAGTATTTT	CASSLNSAQTDTQYF
TRBJ1-2	TRBV11-2	NA	NA	15	TGTGCCAGCAGAGCCTCGGGGATGCTAAACTATGGCTACACCTTC	CASRASGMLNYGYTF
TRBJ2-1	TRBV12-3/TRBV12-4	NA	NA	15	TGTGCCAGCAGCCCCTTTTGGGGGACCCACAATGAGCAGTTCTTC	CASSPFWGTHNEQFF
TRBJ2-5	TRBV20-1	many	NA	14	TGCAGTGCTAGAGAGGCGGACTTTCAAGAGACCCAGTACTTC	CSAREADFQETQYF
TRBJ2-7	TRBV6-5	NA	NA	13	TGTGCCAGCCGAATGGGGGCTGCCTACGAGCAGTACTTC	CASRMGAAYEQYF
TRBJ2-1	TRBV6-1	NA	NA	13	TGTGCCAGCAGAGGTCCTCTTAGGGGAGAGCAGTTCTTC	CASRGPLRGEQFF
TRBJ1-2	TRBV29-1	few	TRBD1	12	TGCAGCGTCATGACAGGGGACTATGGCTACACCTTC	CSVMTGDYGYTF
TRBJ1-1	TRBV3-1	NA	NA	15	TGTGCCAGCAGCCAAGCTAGGGCATCCCGCACTGAAGCTTTCTTT	CASSQARASRTEAFF
TRBJ2-5	TRBV3-1	NA	NA	15	TGTGCCAGCAGCCAATGGTCGGGTAGTCGTCGGGAGCAGTACTTC	CASSQWSGSRREQYF
TRBJ1-2	TRBV28	NA	NA	13	TGTGCCAGCAGTCTAGTCCGTTCCTATGGCTACACCTTC	CASSLVRSYGYTF
TRBJ1-2	TRBV28	NA	TRBD1	15	TGTGCCAGCAGTTATCCAGGGGGAACAGGTTATGGCTACACCTTC	CASSYPGGTGYGYTF
TRBJ2-1	TRBV7-9	NA	NA	14	TGTGCCAGCAGCTTAATGGGCCTCGGGGAGGAGCAGTTCTTC	CASSLMGLGEEQFF
TRBJ2-3	TRBV7-2	NA	NA	14	TGTGCCAGCAGCCCGCAGTCTACCACAGATACGCAGTATTTT	CASSPQSTTDTQYF
TRBJ2-3	TRBV11-1	NA	NA	13	TGTGCCAGCAGCTTTGTAATCACAGATACGCAGTATTTT	CASSFVITDTQYF
TRBJ2-7	TRBV6-5	NA	NA	13	TGTGCCAGCAACCCGGAGGTGGGGTACGAGCAGTACTTC	CASNPEVGYEQYF
TRBJ1-2	TRBV10-3	NA	NA	14	TGTGCCATCAGTGGGGCAGGGAGTTCCTATGGCTACACCTTC	CAISGAGSSYGYTF
TRBJ2-2	TRBV20-1	NA	NA	15	TGCAGTGCTAGCCCTCGGACGGATAACACCGGGGAGCTGTTTTTT	CSASPRTDNTGELFF
TRBJ1-2	TRBV20-1	NA	TRBD1	15	TGCAGTGCTAGCGCCCCGGGACAGGGGTTCTATGGCTACACCTTC	CSASAPGQGFYGYTF
TRBJ2-6	TRBV9	NA	NA	19	TGTGCCAGCAGCGTAGCAAAGGGGCGCGAGATCCCTGGGGCCAACGTCCTGACTTTC	CASSVAKGREIPGANVLTF
TRBJ1-2	TRBV5-1	NA	TRBD1	19	TGCGCCAGCAGCTTGGAGTCTGGGACAGTCGGTACCAGATTCTATGGCTACACCTTC	CASSLESGTVGTRFYGYTF
TRBJ1-1	TRBV27	few	NA	13	TGTGCCAGCAGTTATGGGGTTAACACTGAAGCTTTCTTT	CASSYGVNTEAFF
TRBJ2-1	TRBV29-1	few	TRBD2	13	TGCAGCGTTGACCATAGCGGGAGAGGCGAGCAGTTCTTC	CSVDHSGRGEQFF
TRBJ2-7	TRBV19	NA	NA	13	TGTGCCAGTAGCAAGGACCGCGTCTACGAGCAGTACTTC	CASSKDRVYEQYF
TRBJ2-3	TRBV7-2	NA	TRBD2	15	TGTGCCAGCAGCCGGGGACTAGCGCTTGCAGATACGCAGTATTTT	CASSRGLALADTQYF
TRBJ2-1	TRBV2	NA	NA	14	TGTGCCAACCATGGGGTAAAGCTACGGAGTGAGCAGTTCTTC	CANHGVKLRSEQFF
TRBJ2-7	TRBV28	few	TRBD2	15	TGTGCCAGCAGTTTATGGGCCAGCGGGAGAGACGAGCAGTACTTC	CASSLWASGRDEQYF
TRBJ1-4	TRBV29-1	NA	NA	12	TGCAGCGTTGGGCTACAGCATGAAAAACTGTTTTTT	CSVGLQHEKLFF
TRBJ1-1	TRBV7-2	NA	NA	14	TGTGCCAGCAGCCGCGTAATTGAGAACACTGAAGCTTTCTTT	CASSRVIENTEAFF
TRBJ2-3	TRBV12-3/TRBV12-4	NA	NA	14	TGTGCCAGCGTACTCACGCTGGGCACAGATACGCAGTATTTT	CASVLTLGTDTQYF